This T cell receptor beta chain was identified during a study of T cell repertoires in cytomegalovirus infection. Study at large: Indications of both CMV infection and matching HLA type were provided by public TCR beta signatures. Study-wide results and caveats: Dominating the ex vivo response were HLA-C-restricted CMV-specific TCR beta clonotypes. CMV carriers having the relevant HLA were flagged by cumulative public TCR beta family frequency.

In TCRdb, the reads were re-called with MiXCR into one record per CDR3 protein. This sample carries some 270,000 distinct CDR3 sequences, approximately 15% of them seen once, and the ten largest clones take around 43%. This clonotype came up many times. What it binds is unknown. The sequenced sample consisted of CD8+ T cells from PBMCs. The origin of this receptor is a human donor in good health (CMV status not recorded). Some clones in this sample may be carry-over from other donors' samples.

CDR3 nucleotide sequence: TGTGCCAGCAGTGAAGAAAGCGGAGGGGCGGAGACCCAGTACTTC. It specifies CASSEESGGAETQYF. The chain uses TRBV2 and TRBJ2-5, with a tentative D call TRBD2 (6 bases). The V gene's germline CDR1 is SNHLY and CDR2 FYNNEI. V lost 1 base, J lost 5 bases, and 14 bases lay in between. This CDR3 is built from 15 residues.